The entry below describes one T cell receptor (beta chain). Its antigen is as yet unknown. The data are from a study of T cell responses to AZD1222 COVID-19 vaccine. Data came from immunoSEQ multiplex PCR; TCRdb stores just in-frame clones and leaves some out. In the table there are 200,000 to 300,000 clones, 85% to 95% of which are singletons. This CDR3 has 16 residues. Trimming at V came to 5 bases and at J to 1 base, leaving 6 bases not matched to a gene. CDR1 and CDR2 (germline): MDHEN, SYDVKM. Study-level findings and limits: Across spike, vaccine-associated CD4 TCRs were found, dominant at 160-218 and 743-854. Two AZD1222 administrations were followed by greater Spike-specific TCR breadth and depth. Repertoire collection took place solely once the T cell response had peaked.

This sequence was found in an adult in good health. This rearrangement joins TRBV28 to TRBJ2-3, with 10 bases matching TRBD2. The sequenced sample was peripheral blood, obtained on day 0 of AZD1222 vaccination. The CDR3: CASSPGAGGGTDTQYF. CDR3 coding DNA: TGTGCCAGCAGTCCGGGAGCGGGGGGGGGCACAGATACGCAGTATTTT.